Listed here are 2 T cell receptor beta chains from one sample, sequenced in a study of shared clonotypes between healthy human individuals. TCRdb's table, derived via immunoSEQ multiplex PCR, lists solely in-frame clones and lacks some. Here the sample spans under 1,900,000 clones, about 98.5% being singletons. Sequenced sample: naive CD4+ T cells sorted from blood. This sample's subset: CD45RA+ positively selected. These receptors all come from a man younger than 45 in good health.

This clone was detected only once. The genes are TRBV4-1 and TRBJ2-7; 7 bases are shared with TRBD1. Germline V gene lookup returns CDR1 MGHRA and CDR2 YSYEKL. The CDR3 is 16 amino acids. V lost 2 bases to trimming and J lost 5 bases; unmatched junction nucleotides: 12. CDR3 sequence reads: CASSQRIVDRSHEQYF. CDR3 bases: TGCGCCAGCAGCCAAAGAATAGTGGACAGGTCCCACGAGCAGTACTTC.

J is TRBJ2-5 and V is TRBV18; no clear D gene. V was shortened by 6 bases and J by 1 base, with 15 bases between the two germline ends. The CDR3 totals 15 residues. CDR1 and CDR2 (germline): KGHSH, LQKENI. CDR3 bases: TGTGCCAGCTCCACGTCCCGTGTTCCCCAAGAGACCCAGTACTTC. Its translation is CASSTSRVPQETQYF.